The source of this T cell receptor (beta chain) is a study of blood T cell repertoires in COVID-19. Assay: immunoSEQ multiplex PCR; the TCRdb copy retains only in-frame clones and omits some. The repertoire holds about 220,000 clones, with less than 90% as singletons. The CDR3 loop spans 18 amino acids. The V segment lost 3 bases and the J segment 4 bases; nucleotides outside the gene matches: 9. Germline-derived CDR1 and CDR2 are KGHSH and LQKENI. The TCR was taken from a man in his forties with acute or convalescent COVID-19. The chain couples TRBV18 to TRBJ2-6, with TRBD1 identical over 10 bases. Sequenced material: peripheral blood. The CDR3 nucleotides read TGTGCCAGCTCACCCCGGGACAGGGGCGCATTGGGGGCCAACGTCCTGACTTTC. Protein product: CASSPRDRGALGANVLTF.